One sample yielded the 28 T cell receptor beta chains listed below, sequenced in a study of cytomegalovirus exposure and HLA in healthy donors. Libraries were prepared by immunoSEQ multiplex PCR; TCRdb keeps only in-frame clonotypes and omits some of them. The sample holds 300,000 to 400,000 clones; around 90% are singletons and the top ten take approximately 0.9%. Source material: PBMCs. All receptors come from a young man in good health and CMV-seronegative.

With regard to this clone: Other DNA sequences in the sample encode the same CDR3. The chain employs TRBV19 and TRBJ1-2, with TRBD1 identical over 8 bases. Trimming removed 1 base from V and 5 bases from J; junction bases left unmatched: 0. Germline values: CDR1 LNHDA, CDR2 SQIVND (reference sequence). The CDR3 spans 13 residues. The CDR3 DNA follows: TGTGCCAGTAGTATAGGACAGGGGTATGGCTACACCTTC. This translates into CASSIGQGYGYTF.

The chain is built from TRBV12-5 and TRBJ2-7; 7 bases are shared with TRBD2. Germline V gives CDR1 LGHNT, CDR2 FRNRAP. There are 16 residues in the CDR3. Losses at the gene ends were 0 bases for V and 2 bases for J; bases not matched to a gene: 7. The CDR3 nucleotides are TGTGCTAGTGGTTTGGTACGGACTAGAACGCCCTACGAGCAGTACTTC. Its protein product is CASGLVRTRTPYEQYF.

A word on this clone: The sample holds other DNA sequences that translate to the same CDR3. J is TRBJ1-6 and V is TRBV15; D is ambiguous. There are 14 residues in the CDR3. Trimming cost V 0 bases and J 5 bases, with 5 bases left between them. Germline CDR1 and CDR2: LNHNV and YYDKDF (reference sequence). The CDR3 protein is CATSRDIDNSPLHF. The CDR3 coding sequence is TGTGCCACCAGCAGAGATATTGATAATTCACCCCTCCACTTT.

This clone has more than one count but fewer than ten. The chain employs TRBV5-6 and TRBJ2-7; TRBD2 agrees at 7 bases. The ends lost 4 bases at V and 3 bases at J; junction bases unmatched: 4. The CDR3 consists of 13 residues. Germline V gene data show CDR1 as SGHDT and CDR2 as YYEEEE. CDR3 sequence (DNA): TGTGCCAGCAGCATCGGACTAGTCTACGAGCAGTACTTC. This gives the protein CASSIGLVYEQYF.

The gene calls are TRBV20-1 and TRBJ1-1, with unresolved D. Germline CDR1 reads DFQATT; CDR2 reads SNEGSKA (reference sequence). Trimming stripped 6 bases from V and 5 bases from J, with 10 bases between. The CDR3 loop spans 11 amino acids. The chain's CDR3 is CSAPTWTEAFF. The CDR3 DNA follows: TGCAGTGCCCCGACTTGGACTGAAGCTTTCTTT.

The gene calls are TRBV5-1 and TRBJ2-3; D is uncertain. Germline-derived CDR1 and CDR2 are SGHRS and YFSETQ. The V end was cut by 4 bases, the J end by 3 bases, with 12 bases between. The CDR3 loop spans 14 amino acids. CDR3 DNA sequence: TGCGCCAGCAGCACCTTACTAAATACAGATACGCAGTATTTT. Translating it yields CASSTLLNTDTQYF. Complete variable domain (other parts from reference TRBV5-1 and TRBJ2-3): KAGVTQTPRYLIKTRGQQVTLSCSPISGHRSVSWYQQTPGQGLQFLFEYFSETQRNKGNFPGRFSGRQFSNSRSEMNVSTLELGDSALYLCASSTLLNTDTQYFGPGTRLTVL.

The chain uses TRBV6-5 and TRBJ2-1; TRBD1 matches 12 bases. V lost 4 bases to trimming and J lost 7 bases; unmatched junction nucleotides: 5. CDR1 MNHEY and CDR2 SVGAGI come from the germline V gene. The CDR3 length is 15 residues. The CDR3: CASSLGQGALNEQFF. The CDR3 bases are TGTGCCAGCAGTTTGGGACAGGGGGCGCTGAATGAGCAGTTCTTC.

The CDR3 DNA reads as TGCGCCAGCAGCTGGACAGGGTCCACCGGGGAGCTGTTTTTT. It is translated as CASSWTGSTGELFF. The chain uses TRBV5-1 and TRBJ2-2, with 8 bases matching TRBD1. The CDR3 runs 14 residues. Per the germline V gene, CDR1 is SGHRS and CDR2 is YFSETQ. V shed 3 bases, J shed 4 bases, and the junction held 2 bases outside the gene matches.

The J gene is TRBJ1-1, the V gene TRBV27; 8 nucleotides line up with TRBD1. The CDR3 runs 17 residues. Germline V lookup: CDR1 MNHEY, CDR2 SMNVEV (reference sequence). Unmatched junction bases numbered 6, after V lost 0 bases and J lost 0 bases. CDR3 residues: CASSLSGDRTMNTEAFF. The CDR3 nucleotides are TGTGCCAGCAGTTTATCGGGGGACAGGACAATGAACACTGAAGCTTTCTTT.

The chain uses TRBV10-3 and TRBJ1-5; D unclear. The CDR3 consists of 14 residues. The V end was cut by 3 bases, the J end by 7 bases, with 13 bases between. Germline CDR1 and CDR2: ENHRY and SYGVKD. CDR3 protein: CAISDGGSRQPQHF. The CDR3 coding sequence is TGTGCCATCAGTGATGGAGGGTCCCGGCAGCCCCAGCATTTT.

The chain has TRBV4-3 and TRBJ1-1; D perhaps matches TRBD1 (5 bases). Germline values: CDR1 LGHNA, CDR2 YSLEER. Between the trimmed V and J ends, which lost 5 bases and 6 bases, there was a span of 16 bases. The CDR3 extends over 14 amino acids. The CDR3 loop is CASSYQVRDPEAFF. The CDR3 region has the DNA TGCGCCAGCAGCTATCAAGTCAGGGATCCTGAAGCTTTCTTT.

V and J are TRBV6-5 and TRBJ2-3; TRBD1 matches 9 bases. V lost 10 bases to trimming and J lost 6 bases; unmatched junction nucleotides: 11. The length of the CDR3 is 14 residues. The germline CDR1 and CDR2 sequences are MNHEY and SVGAGI. DNA of the CDR3: TGTGCCACACGCGTCAACAGGGGGCAGGATACGCAGTATTTT. It specifies CATRVNRGQDTQYF.

The CDR3 sequence: CASSLSGQNSYEQYF. In DNA form, the CDR3 reads TGTGCCAGCTCACTTTCGGGACAGAACTCCTACGAGCAGTACTTC. This chain uses TRBV18 with TRBJ2-7, with TRBD1 identical over 7 bases. The CDR3 contains 15 residues. CDR1 and CDR2 (germline): KGHSH, LQKENI. V dropped 4 bases and J dropped 0; count of bases not matched to a gene: 6.

The chain joins TRBV6-5 to TRBJ1-6; 9 bases map to TRBD1. V shed 4 bases, J shed 10 bases, and the junction held 8 bases outside the gene matches. The CDR3 consists of 15 residues. Germline values: CDR1 MNHEY, CDR2 SVGAGI. CDR3 sequence (DNA): TGTGCCAGCAGTTCCGGGACAGGGACTCAATCACCCCTCCACTTT. The encoded protein is CASSSGTGTQSPLHF.

The chain combines TRBV5-1 with TRBJ2-7, with D possibly being TRBD1 (6 bases). Germline V CDR1 and CDR2: SGHRS, YFSETQ. The CDR3 consists of 14 residues. V lost 5 bases to trimming and J lost 3 bases, with 15 bases between them. CDR3: CASRQDSGIYEQYF. The CDR3 DNA reads TGCGCCAGCAGGCAGGACAGCGGAATCTACGAGCAGTACTTC.

This chain uses TRBV4-3 with TRBJ1-1, with TRBD1 matching 8 bases. CDR1 and CDR2 (germline): LGHNA, YSLEER. Unmatched junction bases numbered 11, after V lost 0 bases and J lost 2 bases. CDR3 length equals 18 residues. In nucleotides, the CDR3 is TGCGCCAGCAGCCAAGAAACTCCTTGGACAGGGTCCAACACTGAAGCTTTCTTT. Translation gives CASSQETPWTGSNTEAFF.

The V call is TRBV5-4, the J call TRBJ1-5, with TRBD1 matching 7 bases. Germline-derived CDR1 and CDR2 are SGHNT and YYREEE (reference sequence). The ends lost 1 base at V and 2 bases at J; junction bases unmatched: 3. The CDR3 totals 15 residues. The CDR3 coding sequence is TGTGCCAGCAGCTTGAGTGGGACAGGCAATCAGCCCCAGCATTTT. Translating it yields CASSLSGTGNQPQHF.

The chain links TRBV18 to TRBJ1-1; the match to TRBD1 covers 9 bases. The CDR3 runs to 14 residues. Germline V lookup: CDR1 KGHSH, CDR2 LQKENI. V trimming: 8 bases; J trimming: 3 bases; junction bases outside the gene matches: 7. The CDR3 loop reads CASTGQGPDTEAFF. The CDR3 nucleotides read TGTGCCAGCACCGGACAGGGGCCCGACACTGAAGCTTTCTTT.

The J gene is TRBJ2-7, the V gene TRBV5-5; possibly TRBD2 for D (6 bases). Trimming pared 2 bases from V and 4 bases from J, leaving 13 bases between. This CDR3 has 14 amino acids. The V gene's germline CDR1 is SGHKS and CDR2 YYEKEE (reference sequence). Here the CDR3 reads CASSFKGLGYEQYF. The CDR3 nucleotides are TGTGCCAGCAGCTTTAAGGGACTGGGGTACGAGCAGTACTTC.

This clone was observed a few times. The chain links TRBV6-1 to TRBJ1-4; 8 nucleotides match TRBD1. V was pared by 6 bases and J by 7 bases, with 7 bases of the junction left unmatched. Per the germline V gene, CDR1 is MNHNS and CDR2 is SASEGT. The CDR3 is made up of 14 amino acids. CDR3 in DNA: TGTGCCAGCAGACCGGGACAGGAGGTTGAAAAACTGTTTTTT. It translates to CASRPGQEVEKLFF.

The rearrangement links TRBV6-5 to TRBJ2-5; TRBD2 matches 13 bases. This CDR3 has 13 residues. Trimming cost V 5 bases and J 13 bases; bases outside gene matches: 7. CDR1 is MNHEY and CDR2 is SVGAGI in the germline V gene. The CDR3 DNA sequence: TGTGCCAGCAGTATTGGACTAGCGGGGGTCCCGTACTTC. It translates to CASSIGLAGVPYF.

This clone was seen more than once but under ten times. The chain recombines TRBV18 with TRBJ1-6, with a possible D match to TRBD1 (5 bases). V was cut by 3 bases and J by 6 bases, with 9 bases left in between. The CDR3 is 14 amino acids. The germline V gene encodes CDR1 KGHSH and CDR2 LQKENI. The CDR3 region is CASSPDGGNSPLHF. Here the CDR3 DNA reads TGTGCCAGCTCACCGGACGGGGGTAATTCACCCCTCCACTTT.

This clone was counted a single time. The chain carries TRBV7-8 and TRBJ1-1, with 7 bases lining up with TRBD1. This CDR3 has 17 residues. Germline values: CDR1 SGHVS, CDR2 FQNEAQ. The V and J ends lost 2 bases and 1 base, in that order; junction bases with no gene match: 10. CDR3 sequence: CASSLRIYRGGNTEAFF. DNA for the CDR3: TGTGCCAGCAGCTTAAGAATTTACAGGGGAGGGAACACTGAAGCTTTCTTT.

V usage is TRBV15 and J usage is TRBJ2-1; TRBD2 is a possible D gene (5 bases). Between the trimmed V and J ends, which lost 8 bases and 4 bases, there was a span of 12 bases. The germline gives CDR1 LNHNV, CDR2 YYDKDF (reference sequence). The CDR3 covers 13 residues. Here the CDR3 reads CATLPPGYNEQFF. The CDR3 nucleotides read TGTGCCACCCTTCCGCCGGGATACAATGAGCAGTTCTTC.

V and J are TRBV29-1 and TRBJ2-4; no clear D gene. Deletions cut 5 bases from V and 0 bases from J, with 2 bases between. Germline CDR1 SQVTM, CDR2 ANQGSEA. The CDR3 spans 11 residues. CDR3 sequence: CSVLAKNIQYF. The CDR3 nucleotides are TGCAGCGTTCTAGCCAAAAACATTCAGTACTTC.

This chain links TRBV19 with TRBJ1-2, with D possibly matching TRBD1 (6 bases). Deletions cut 5 bases from V and 7 bases from J, with 17 bases between. The CDR3 extends over 14 amino acids. Germline loops: CDR1 LNHDA, CDR2 SQIVND (reference sequence). The chain's CDR3 is CASSPRQDDGGYTF. The CDR3 bases are TGTGCCAGTAGTCCCCGACAGGATGATGGTGGCTACACCTTC.

In its sample, this clone was seen once. The rearrangement uses TRBV5-1 and TRBJ1-4, with 9 bases matching TRBD1. Per the germline V gene, CDR1 is SGHRS and CDR2 is YFSETQ. There are 16 residues in the CDR3. V was clipped by 4 bases and J by 1 base; unmatched bases: 5. CDR3 amino acids: CASSRDRVGTNEKLFF. CDR3 DNA sequence: TGCGCCAGCAGCAGGGACAGGGTGGGAACTAATGAAAAACTGTTTTTT.

The chain recombines TRBV6-6 with TRBJ2-1; 9 bases map to TRBD2. This CDR3 comprises 16 residues. The V gene's germline CDR1 is MNHNY and CDR2 SVGAGI (reference sequence). Trimming took 8 bases from V and 4 from J; bases not matched to a gene: 12. This CDR3 is CASFDSGGRGYNEQFF. The CDR3 region has the DNA TGTGCCAGCTTCGATAGCGGGGGTCGGGGGTACAATGAGCAGTTCTTC.